The text below deals with one T cell receptor (beta chain). The sample comes from a study of blood T cell repertoires in COVID-19. As for the study in general: The samples span acute and convalescent COVID-19 from the United States, Italy and Spain. The analysed material was cDNA or gDNA that came from T cells, B-cell-depleted T cells, or PBMCs.

As processed by the authors: Counts of nucleated cells, estimated from reference gene primer amplification, were obtained. Only in-frame clones appear in the TCRdb table, and some are missing; sequencing was by immunoSEQ multiplex PCR. V, J and clone size are taken as reported in that table, and D and trimming were inferred from the DNA itself. The data show roughly 100,000 clones, 70% to 90% seen once. The CDR3 runs to 12 residues. Germline V gene lookup returns CDR1 SGHTA and CDR2 FQGTGA. V was shortened by 1 base and J by 9 bases, with 7 bases between the two germline ends. The sequence was collected from a human donor in a cohort sampled during active COVID-19. The sequenced sample consisted of peripheral blood. J is TRBJ2-1 and V is TRBV7-3; D gene unclear. CDR3 in amino acids: CASSLNGLEQFF. CDR3 nucleotides: TGTGCCAGCAGCTTAAATGGGCTTGAGCAGTTCTTC.